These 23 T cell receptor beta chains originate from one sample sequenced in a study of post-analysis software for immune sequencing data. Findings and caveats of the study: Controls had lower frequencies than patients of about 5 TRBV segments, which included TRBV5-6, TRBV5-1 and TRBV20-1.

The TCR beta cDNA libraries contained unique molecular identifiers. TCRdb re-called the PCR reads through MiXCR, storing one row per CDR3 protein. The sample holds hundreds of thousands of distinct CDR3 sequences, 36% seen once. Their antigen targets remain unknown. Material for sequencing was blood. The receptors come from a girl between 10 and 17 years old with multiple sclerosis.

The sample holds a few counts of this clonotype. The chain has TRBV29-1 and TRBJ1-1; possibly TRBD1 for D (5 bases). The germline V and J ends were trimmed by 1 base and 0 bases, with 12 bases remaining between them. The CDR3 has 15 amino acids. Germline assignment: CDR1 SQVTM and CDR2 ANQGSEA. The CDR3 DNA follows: TGCAGCGTTGAAGTGAGAGGGACGGTGAACACTGAAGCTTTCTTT. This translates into CSVEVRGTVNTEAFF.

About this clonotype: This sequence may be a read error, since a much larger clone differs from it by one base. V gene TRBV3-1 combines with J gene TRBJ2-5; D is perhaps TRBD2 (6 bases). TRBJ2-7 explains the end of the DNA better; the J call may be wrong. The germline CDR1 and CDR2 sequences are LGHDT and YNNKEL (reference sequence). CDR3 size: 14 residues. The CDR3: CASNQGTRLYEQYF. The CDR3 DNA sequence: TGTGCCAGCAACCAAGGGACTCGGCTCTACGAGCAGTACTTC.

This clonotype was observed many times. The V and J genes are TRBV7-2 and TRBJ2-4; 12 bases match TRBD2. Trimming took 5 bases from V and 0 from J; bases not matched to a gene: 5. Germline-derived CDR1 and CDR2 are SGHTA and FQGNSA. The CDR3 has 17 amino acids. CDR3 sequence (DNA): TGTGCCAGCAGCCTTCTAGCGGGAGGGTTAGCCAAAAACATTCAGTACTTC. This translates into CASSLLAGGLAKNIQYF.

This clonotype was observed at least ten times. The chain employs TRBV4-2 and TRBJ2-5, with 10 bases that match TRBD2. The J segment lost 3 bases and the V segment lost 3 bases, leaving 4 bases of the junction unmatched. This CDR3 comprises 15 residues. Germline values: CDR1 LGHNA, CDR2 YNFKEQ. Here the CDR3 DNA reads TGTGCCAGCAGCCATCTAGCGGGAGACGAAGAGACCCAGTACTTC. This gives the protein CASSHLAGDEETQYF.

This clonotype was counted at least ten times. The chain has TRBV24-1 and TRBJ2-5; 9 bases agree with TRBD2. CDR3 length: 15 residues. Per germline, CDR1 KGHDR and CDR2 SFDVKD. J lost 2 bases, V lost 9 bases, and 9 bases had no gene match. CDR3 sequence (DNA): TGTGCCACCTCTAGTGTTAGCGGGAGACAAGAGACCCAGTACTTC. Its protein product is CATSSVSGRQETQYF.

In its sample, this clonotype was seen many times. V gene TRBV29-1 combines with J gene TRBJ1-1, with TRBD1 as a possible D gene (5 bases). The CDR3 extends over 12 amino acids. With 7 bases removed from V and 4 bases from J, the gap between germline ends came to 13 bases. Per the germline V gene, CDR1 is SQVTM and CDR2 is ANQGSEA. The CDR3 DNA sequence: TGCAGCGGATGGGACGGTGGCACTGAAGCTTTCTTT. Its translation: CSGWDGGTEAFF.

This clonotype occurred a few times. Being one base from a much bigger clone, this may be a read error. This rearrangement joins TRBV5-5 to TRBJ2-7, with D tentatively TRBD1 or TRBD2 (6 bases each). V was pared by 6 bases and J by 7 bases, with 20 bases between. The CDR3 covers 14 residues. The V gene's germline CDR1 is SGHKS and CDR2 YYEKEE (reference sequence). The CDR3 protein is CASTLGVGGVEQYF. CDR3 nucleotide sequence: TGTGCCAGCACCCTAGGGGTCGGGGGCGTGGAGCAGTACTTC.

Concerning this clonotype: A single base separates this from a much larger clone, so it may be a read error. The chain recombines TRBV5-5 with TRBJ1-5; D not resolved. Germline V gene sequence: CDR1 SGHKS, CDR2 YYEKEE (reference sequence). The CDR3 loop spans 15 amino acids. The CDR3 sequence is CAGSFSPAGAQPQHF. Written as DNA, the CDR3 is TGTGCCGGCAGCTTTTCCCCCGCGGGAGCTCAGCCCCAGCATTTT.

The CDR3 DNA follows: TGCAGCGTTGAAGATACGCAGTATTTT. Translation gives CSVEDTQYF. The genes are TRBV29-1 and TRBJ2-3; no firm D call. CDR3 length: 9 amino acids. From germline, CDR1 is SQVTM and CDR2 ANQGSEA. Deletions cut 0 bases from V and 8 bases from J, with 0 bases between.

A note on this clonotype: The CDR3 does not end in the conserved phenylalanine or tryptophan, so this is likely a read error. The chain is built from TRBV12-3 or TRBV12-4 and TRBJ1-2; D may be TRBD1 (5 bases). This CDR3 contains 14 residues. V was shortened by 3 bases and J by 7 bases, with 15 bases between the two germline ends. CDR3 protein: CASSLAGRECGYTV. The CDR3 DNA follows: TGTGCCAGCAGTTTGGCAGGGAGAGAATGTGGCTACACCGTC.

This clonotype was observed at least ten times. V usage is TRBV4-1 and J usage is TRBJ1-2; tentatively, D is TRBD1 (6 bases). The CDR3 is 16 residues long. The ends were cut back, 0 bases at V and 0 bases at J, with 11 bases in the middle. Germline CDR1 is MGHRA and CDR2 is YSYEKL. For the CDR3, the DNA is TGCGCCAGCAGCCAAGAGGAGGGGGGCACTAACTATGGCTACACCTTC. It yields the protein CASSQEEGGTNYGYTF.

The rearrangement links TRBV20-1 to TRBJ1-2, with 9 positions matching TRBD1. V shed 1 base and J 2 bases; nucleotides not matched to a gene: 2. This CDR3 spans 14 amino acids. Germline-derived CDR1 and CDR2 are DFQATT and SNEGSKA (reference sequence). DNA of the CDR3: TGCAGTGCTAGAGGTGGACAGGGGAACTATGGCTACACCTTC. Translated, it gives CSARGGQGNYGYTF.

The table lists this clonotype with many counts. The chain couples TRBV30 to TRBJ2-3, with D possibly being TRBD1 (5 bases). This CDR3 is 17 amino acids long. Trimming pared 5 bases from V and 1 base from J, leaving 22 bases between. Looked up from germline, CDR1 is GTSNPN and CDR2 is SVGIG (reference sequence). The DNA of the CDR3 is TGTGCCTGGTCCAGGCAGGGTTCGTGGTCCGGCACAGATACGCAGTATTTT. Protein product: CAWSRQGSWSGTDTQYF.

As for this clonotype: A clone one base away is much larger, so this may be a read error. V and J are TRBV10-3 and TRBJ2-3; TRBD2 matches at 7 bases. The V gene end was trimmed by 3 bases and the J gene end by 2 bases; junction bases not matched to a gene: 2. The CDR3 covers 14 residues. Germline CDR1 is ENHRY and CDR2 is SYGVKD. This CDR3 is CAISEAGNTDTQYF. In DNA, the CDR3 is TGTGCCATCAGTGAAGCGGGGAACACAGATACGCAGTATTTT.

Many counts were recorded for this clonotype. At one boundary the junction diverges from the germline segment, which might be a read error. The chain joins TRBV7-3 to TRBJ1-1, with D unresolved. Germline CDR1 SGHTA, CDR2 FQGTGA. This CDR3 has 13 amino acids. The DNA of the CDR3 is TGCGCCAGCAGCTTAGGAAGAAACACTGAAGCTTTCTTT. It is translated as CASSLGRNTEAFF.

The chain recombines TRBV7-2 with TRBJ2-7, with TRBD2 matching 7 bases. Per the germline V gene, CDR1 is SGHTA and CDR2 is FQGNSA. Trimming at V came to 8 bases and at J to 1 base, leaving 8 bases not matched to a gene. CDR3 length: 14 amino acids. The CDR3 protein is CASVLSGASYEQYF. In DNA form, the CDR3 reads TGTGCCAGCGTCCTGAGCGGGGCTTCCTACGAGCAGTACTTC.

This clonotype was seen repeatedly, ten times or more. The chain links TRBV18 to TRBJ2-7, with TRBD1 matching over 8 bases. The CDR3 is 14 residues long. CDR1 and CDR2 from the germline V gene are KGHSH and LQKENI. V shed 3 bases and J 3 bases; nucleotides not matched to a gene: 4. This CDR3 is CASSPLGQGYEQYF. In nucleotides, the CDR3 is TGTGCCAGCTCACCCCTCGGACAGGGCTACGAGCAGTACTTC.

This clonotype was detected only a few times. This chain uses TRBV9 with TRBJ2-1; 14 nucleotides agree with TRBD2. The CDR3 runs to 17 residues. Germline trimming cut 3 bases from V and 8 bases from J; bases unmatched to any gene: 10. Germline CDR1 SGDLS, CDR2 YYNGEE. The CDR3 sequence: CASSATTSGGAGDEQFF. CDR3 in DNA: TGTGCCAGCAGCGCAACGACTAGCGGGGGGGCCGGGGATGAGCAGTTCTTC. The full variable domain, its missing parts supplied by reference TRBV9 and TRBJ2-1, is DSGVTQTPKHLITATGQRVTLRCSPRSGDLSVYWYQQSLDQGLQFLIQYYNGEERAKGNILERFSAQQFPDLHSELNLSSLELGDSALYFCASSATTSGGAGDEQFFGPGTRLTVL.

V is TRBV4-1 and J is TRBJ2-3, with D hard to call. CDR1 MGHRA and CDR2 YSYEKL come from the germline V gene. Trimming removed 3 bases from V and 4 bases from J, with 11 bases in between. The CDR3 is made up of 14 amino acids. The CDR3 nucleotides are TGCGCCAGCAGCCACCTAGAGCAGGCAGATACGCAGTATTTT. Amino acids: CASSHLEQADTQYF.

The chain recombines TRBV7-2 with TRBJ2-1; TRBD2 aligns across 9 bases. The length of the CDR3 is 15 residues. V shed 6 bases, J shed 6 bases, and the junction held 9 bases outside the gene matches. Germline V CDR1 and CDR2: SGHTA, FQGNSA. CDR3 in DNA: TGTGCCAGCAGTTTCCTAGCGGGATTAACCAATGAGCAGTTCTTC. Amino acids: CASSFLAGLTNEQFF.

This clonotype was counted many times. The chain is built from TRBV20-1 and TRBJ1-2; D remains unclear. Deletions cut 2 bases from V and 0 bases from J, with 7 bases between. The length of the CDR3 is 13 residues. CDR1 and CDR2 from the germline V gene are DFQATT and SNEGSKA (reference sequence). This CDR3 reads CSARPPTNYGYTF. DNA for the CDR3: TGCAGTGCTAGACCCCCCACTAACTATGGCTACACCTTC.

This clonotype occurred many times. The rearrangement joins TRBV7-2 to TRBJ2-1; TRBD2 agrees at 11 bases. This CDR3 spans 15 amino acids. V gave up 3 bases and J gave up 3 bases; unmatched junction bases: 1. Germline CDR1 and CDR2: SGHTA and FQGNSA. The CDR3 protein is CASSFTSGGYNEQFF. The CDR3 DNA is TGTGCCAGCAGCTTTACTAGCGGGGGCTACAATGAGCAGTTCTTC.

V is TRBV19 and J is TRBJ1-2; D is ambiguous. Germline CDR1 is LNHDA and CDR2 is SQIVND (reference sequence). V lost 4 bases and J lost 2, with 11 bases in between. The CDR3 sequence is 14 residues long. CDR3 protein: CASSTQENNYGYTF. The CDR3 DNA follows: TGTGCCAGTAGTACCCAGGAAAACAACTATGGCTACACCTTC.